These T cell receptor beta chains were read from a single sample in a study of response to subunit inactivated influenza vaccine. MiXCR, applied by TCRdb to the RT-PCR reads, yields one record per CDR3 protein. Counted here are hundreds of thousands of distinct CDR3 sequences, approximately 17% occurring once; the ten biggest clones make up about 11%. The specimen comprised PBMCs from blood, sampled 4 to 6 days after vaccination. These receptors originate from a man aged 45-65 years who received an inactivated influenza vaccine. Each CDR3 is given with its conserved first and last residue. The order of the fields is J gene, V gene, clone size, D gene, CDR3 protein, CDR3 DNA. A D gene is named only where the DNA matches it firmly. Size values are once, few and many counts, or a class for expanded clones, and some rows have none.

j_gene: TRBJ2-5; v_gene: TRBV7-8; abundance: few; d_gene: -; CDR3aa: CASCLSRQETQYF; CDR3nt: TGTGCCAGCTGTCTCTCGCGTCAAGAGACCCAGTACTTC
j_gene: TRBJ2-7; v_gene: TRBV28; abundance: few; d_gene: -; CDR3aa: CASSSPGPDEQYF; CDR3nt: TGTGCCAGCAGTTCCCCCGGCCCCGACGAGCAGTACTTC
j_gene: TRBJ2-2; v_gene: TRBV13; abundance: few; d_gene: -; CDR3aa: CASSSTSLGELFF; CDR3nt: TGTGCCAGCAGCTCCACGTCACTCGGGGAGCTGTTTTTT
j_gene: TRBJ2-2; v_gene: TRBV12-3/TRBV12-4; abundance: few; d_gene: -; CDR3aa: CASSYFAGRTGELFF; CDR3nt: TGTGCCAGCAGTTACTTCGCCGGCCGTACCGGGGAGCTGTTTTTT
j_gene: TRBJ1-1; v_gene: TRBV5-1; abundance: few; d_gene: -; CDR3aa: CASSLVQVVDSPAFF; CDR3nt: TGCGCCAGCAGCTTGGTACAGGTAGTAGATTCTCCAGCTTTCTTT
j_gene: TRBJ1-1; v_gene: TRBV18; abundance: few; d_gene: -; CDR3aa: CASSPPMPLTNTEAFF; CDR3nt: TGTGCCAGCTCACCACCGATGCCGCTTACGAACACTGAAGCTTTCTTT
j_gene: TRBJ2-3; v_gene: TRBV12-3/TRBV12-4; abundance: few; d_gene: TRBD2; CDR3aa: CASRLAGLGGTDTQYF; CDR3nt: TGTGCCAGCAGGCTAGCGGGGCTAGGGGGCACAGATACGCAGTATTTT
j_gene: TRBJ1-4; v_gene: TRBV6-5; abundance: -; d_gene: -; CDR3aa: CASSYLGTNEKLFF; CDR3nt: TGTGCCAGCAGTTACCTGGGGACTAATGAAAAACTGTTTTTT
j_gene: TRBJ2-1; v_gene: TRBV2; abundance: -; d_gene: TRBD2; CDR3aa: CASSEQRLANEQFF; CDR3nt: TGTGCCAGCAGTGAACAGCGACTAGCAAATGAGCAGTTCTTC
j_gene: TRBJ2-7; v_gene: TRBV10-3; abundance: few; d_gene: TRBD1; CDR3aa: CALGDRANYEQYF; CDR3nt: TGTGCCCTAGGGGACAGGGCGAACTACGAGCAGTACTTC
j_gene: TRBJ2-5; v_gene: TRBV28; abundance: -; d_gene: -; CDR3aa: CASSLSRVGYQYF; CDR3nt: TGTGCCAGCAGTTTATCCCGAGTGGGGTACCAGTACTTC
j_gene: TRBJ2-1; v_gene: TRBV6-1; abundance: few; d_gene: TRBD2; CDR3aa: CASSPGTSMGNEQFF; CDR3nt: TGTGCCAGCAGTCCCGGGACTAGCATGGGCAATGAGCAGTTCTTC
j_gene: TRBJ2-3; v_gene: TRBV4-3; abundance: -; d_gene: TRBD1; CDR3aa: CASSQDETGVSDTQYF; CDR3nt: TGCGCCAGCAGCCAAGATGAGACAGGGGTGTCAGATACGCAGTATTTT
j_gene: TRBJ2-7; v_gene: TRBV29-1; abundance: -; d_gene: TRBD1; CDR3aa: CSVEGGGTGSYEQYF; CDR3nt: TGCAGCGTTGAAGGGGGCGGGACAGGGTCCTACGAGCAGTACTTC
j_gene: TRBJ2-3; v_gene: TRBV5-1; abundance: -; d_gene: TRBD2; CDR3aa: CASSGGLASKDTQYF; CDR3nt: TGCGCCAGCAGCGGGGGACTAGCGTCGAAAGATACGCAGTATTTT
j_gene: TRBJ1-2; v_gene: TRBV28; abundance: many; d_gene: TRBD1; CDR3aa: CASSLGTGYGYTF; CDR3nt: TGTGCCAGCAGCTTAGGGACAGGTTATGGCTACACCTTC
j_gene: TRBJ2-1; v_gene: TRBV9; abundance: -; d_gene: TRBD1; CDR3aa: CASSGTGGWNEQFF; CDR3nt: TGTGCCAGCTCCGGGACAGGGGGCTGGAATGAGCAGTTCTTC
j_gene: TRBJ2-4; v_gene: TRBV28; abundance: -; d_gene: TRBD1; CDR3aa: CASSQGRTGINIQYF; CDR3nt: TGTGCCTCGTCACAGGGGAGGACAGGGATAAACATTCAGTACTTC
j_gene: TRBJ1-2; v_gene: TRBV7-2; abundance: -; d_gene: -; CDR3aa: CASSFSRGVNYGYTF; CDR3nt: TGTGCCAGCAGCTTTAGCCGTGGGGTTAACTATGGCTACACCTTC
j_gene: TRBJ2-5; v_gene: TRBV20-1; abundance: -; d_gene: TRBD2; CDR3aa: CSARDGRGGPPETQYF; CDR3nt: TGCAGTGCTAGAGATGGTCGGGGGGGCCCCCCAGAGACCCAGTACTTC
j_gene: TRBJ1-1; v_gene: TRBV7-2; abundance: -; d_gene: -; CDR3aa: CASSTGKITEAFF; CDR3nt: TGTGCCAGCAGCACAGGGAAGATCACTGAAGCTTTCTTT
j_gene: TRBJ2-1; v_gene: TRBV9; abundance: few; d_gene: TRBD1; CDR3aa: CASSVGVGGTGGYNEQFF; CDR3nt: TGTGCCAGCAGCGTAGGCGTTGGGGGGACAGGGGGCTACAATGAGCAGTTCTTC
j_gene: TRBJ2-1; v_gene: TRBV9; abundance: few; d_gene: -; CDR3aa: CASSVGNSRYNEQFF; CDR3nt: TGTGCCAGCAGCGTAGGTAATAGCAGGTACAATGAGCAGTTCTTC
j_gene: TRBJ1-5; v_gene: TRBV6-1; abundance: -; d_gene: -; CDR3aa: CASSETENQPQHF; CDR3nt: TGTGCCAGCAGTGAAACAGAGAATCAGCCCCAGCATTTT
j_gene: TRBJ2-7; v_gene: TRBV28; abundance: few; d_gene: -; CDR3aa: CASSPPWTNYEQYF; CDR3nt: TGTGCCAGCAGTCCCCCGTGGACGAACTACGAGCAGTACTTC
j_gene: TRBJ2-1; v_gene: TRBV7-2; abundance: few; d_gene: TRBD2; CDR3aa: CASSIGTSGVYEQFF; CDR3nt: TGTGCCAGCAGCATCGGGACTAGCGGGGTATATGAGCAGTTCTTC
j_gene: TRBJ2-7; v_gene: TRBV12-3/TRBV12-4; abundance: -; d_gene: -; CDR3aa: CASSAGRSSSYEQYF; CDR3nt: TGTGCCAGCAGTGCGGGACGGTCGAGCTCCTACGAGCAGTACTTC
j_gene: TRBJ2-3; v_gene: TRBV6-4; abundance: many; d_gene: TRBD1; CDR3aa: CASSGDSDTDTQYF; CDR3nt: TGTGCCAGCAGTGGGGACAGTGACACAGATACGCAGTATTTT
j_gene: TRBJ1-1; v_gene: TRBV7-8; abundance: few; d_gene: TRBD1; CDR3aa: CASSEPGQGNTEAFF; CDR3nt: TGTGCCAGCAGCGAACCGGGACAGGGGAACACTGAAGCTTTCTTT
j_gene: TRBJ2-5; v_gene: TRBV20-1; abundance: few; d_gene: TRBD2; CDR3aa: CSARARTSWETQYF; CDR3nt: TGCAGTGCTAGAGCTAGGACTAGCTGGGAGACCCAGTACTTC
j_gene: TRBJ2-1; v_gene: TRBV20-1; abundance: -; d_gene: -; CDR3aa: CSAFSLDGSNYNEQFF; CDR3nt: TGCAGTGCTTTCTCGCTAGACGGGAGCAACTACAATGAGCAGTTCTTC
j_gene: TRBJ1-5; v_gene: TRBV12-3/TRBV12-4; abundance: -; d_gene: -; CDR3aa: CASSLELLQGNQPQHF; CDR3nt: TGTGCCAGCAGTTTAGAACTTTTACAGGGCAATCAGCCCCAGCATTTT
j_gene: TRBJ2-2; v_gene: TRBV12-3/TRBV12-4; abundance: once; d_gene: TRBD2; CDR3aa: CASSVVPAGGPGGELFF; CDR3nt: TGTGCCAGCAGTGTGGTTCCCGCGGGGGGGCCTGGCGGGGAGCTGTTTTTT
j_gene: TRBJ2-2; v_gene: TRBV6-1; abundance: -; d_gene: TRBD2; CDR3aa: CASKGGLVLSGELFF; CDR3nt: TGTGCCAGCAAGGGGGGACTAGTTTTATCCGGGGAGCTGTTTTTT
j_gene: TRBJ2-1; v_gene: TRBV12-3/TRBV12-4; abundance: -; d_gene: TRBD2; CDR3aa: CASSFNSGPGANEQFF; CDR3nt: TGTGCCAGCAGTTTTAATAGCGGGCCTGGTGCGAATGAGCAGTTCTTC
j_gene: TRBJ2-3; v_gene: TRBV5-1; abundance: -; d_gene: -; CDR3aa: CASSLKGENTDTQYF; CDR3nt: TGCGCCAGCAGCTTGAAGGGGGAGAACACAGATACGCAGTATTTT
j_gene: TRBJ1-4; v_gene: TRBV30; abundance: -; d_gene: -; CDR3aa: CAWSRRPPNEKLFF; CDR3nt: TGTGCCTGGAGTAGACGGCCACCTAATGAAAAACTGTTTTTT
j_gene: TRBJ1-6; v_gene: TRBV20-1; abundance: few; d_gene: -; CDR3aa: CSARSGPYNSPLHF; CDR3nt: TGCAGTGCTAGATCGGGGCCCTATAATTCACCCCTCCACTTT
j_gene: TRBJ2-7; v_gene: TRBV6-5; abundance: -; d_gene: -; CDR3aa: CASSYSISGTYEQYF; CDR3nt: TGTGCCAGCAGTTACTCGATTTCGGGAACCTACGAGCAGTACTTC
j_gene: TRBJ2-3; v_gene: TRBV28; abundance: few; d_gene: -; CDR3aa: CASTDQDTQYF; CDR3nt: TGTGCCAGCACCGATCAAGATACGCAGTATTTT
j_gene: TRBJ2-3; v_gene: TRBV20-1; abundance: many; d_gene: TRBD2; CDR3aa: CSATRTSGTTDTQYF; CDR3nt: TGCAGTGCTACGCGGACTAGCGGGACCACAGATACGCAGTATTTT
j_gene: TRBJ2-5; v_gene: TRBV20-1; abundance: many; d_gene: TRBD2; CDR3aa: CSARDWASGIPQETQYF; CDR3nt: TGCAGTGCTAGAGATTGGGCTAGCGGGATTCCCCAAGAGACCCAGTACTTC
j_gene: TRBJ2-7; v_gene: TRBV29-1; abundance: -; d_gene: -; CDR3aa: CSVVAGSSYEQYF; CDR3nt: TGCAGCGTTGTGGCAGGGAGCTCCTACGAGCAGTACTTC
j_gene: TRBJ2-5; v_gene: TRBV24-1; abundance: -; d_gene: TRBD2; CDR3aa: CATSDLGLAGEETQYF; CDR3nt: TGTGCCACCAGTGATTTGGGACTAGCGGGGGAAGAGACCCAGTACTTC
j_gene: TRBJ2-3; v_gene: TRBV4-1; abundance: -; d_gene: TRBD2; CDR3aa: CASSPIAGGRPRLAQYF; CDR3nt: TGCGCCAGCAGCCCCATAGCGGGGGGGCGGCCCAGGCTCGCGCAGTATTTT
j_gene: TRBJ2-1; v_gene: TRBV7-2; abundance: few; d_gene: -; CDR3aa: CASSSSHANEQFF; CDR3nt: TGTGCCAGCAGTTCGAGCCACGCCAATGAGCAGTTCTTC
j_gene: TRBJ1-1; v_gene: TRBV4-2; abundance: -; d_gene: -; CDR3aa: CASSQDQGGTEAFF; CDR3nt: TGTGCCAGCAGCCAAGACCAGGGAGGCACTGAAGCTTTCTTT
j_gene: TRBJ2-1; v_gene: TRBV5-1; abundance: -; d_gene: -; CDR3aa: CASSLVVSDDNEQFF; CDR3nt: TGCGCCAGCAGCTTGGTTGTATCGGACGACAATGAGCAGTTCTTC
j_gene: TRBJ2-5; v_gene: TRBV10-3; abundance: -; d_gene: -; CDR3aa: CAISLGQRETQYF; CDR3nt: TGTGCCATCAGCCTCGGACAGAGGGAGACCCAGTACTTC
j_gene: TRBJ2-3; v_gene: TRBV9; abundance: -; d_gene: TRBD2; CDR3aa: CASSLASGSSDTQYF; CDR3nt: TGTGCCAGCTCCCTGGCTAGCGGGAGTTCAGATACGCAGTATTTT
j_gene: TRBJ1-1; v_gene: TRBV7-2; abundance: -; d_gene: -; CDR3aa: CASSLVGLGTEAFF; CDR3nt: TGTGCCAGCAGCTTAGTAGGACTCGGGACTGAAGCTTTCTTT
j_gene: TRBJ2-7; v_gene: TRBV12-3/TRBV12-4; abundance: -; d_gene: -; CDR3aa: CASSLTGGRWGYEQYF; CDR3nt: TGTGCCAGCAGCCTAACCGGAGGTCGGTGGGGCTACGAGCAGTACTTC
j_gene: TRBJ2-7; v_gene: TRBV20-1; abundance: few; d_gene: TRBD2; CDR3aa: CSATRAGGDGYEQYF; CDR3nt: TGCAGTGCAACCCGCGCCGGGGGGGACGGGTACGAGCAGTACTTC
j_gene: TRBJ2-5; v_gene: TRBV7-3; abundance: few; d_gene: -; CDR3aa: CASSSGLSGTQYF; CDR3nt: TGTGCCAGCAGCTCGGGTCTTTCCGGGACCCAGTACTTC
j_gene: TRBJ2-7; v_gene: TRBV5-6; abundance: few; d_gene: TRBD2; CDR3aa: CASSVGGDTYEQYF; CDR3nt: TGTGCCAGCAGTGTCGGGGGGGACACCTACGAGCAGTACTTC
j_gene: TRBJ1-6; v_gene: TRBV4-2; abundance: -; d_gene: -; CDR3aa: CASSQDPGRAGPLHF; CDR3nt: TGTGCCAGCAGCCAAGATCCCGGCAGGGCAGGGCCCCTCCACTTT
j_gene: TRBJ1-2; v_gene: TRBV5-4; abundance: -; d_gene: -; CDR3aa: CASSSDLYGYTF; CDR3nt: TGTGCCAGCAGCTCGGACCTCTATGGCTACACCTTC
j_gene: TRBJ2-1; v_gene: TRBV20-1; abundance: -; d_gene: -; CDR3aa: CSADPGLAISNEQFF; CDR3nt: TGCAGTGCTGACCCTGGGCTAGCCATTTCCAATGAGCAGTTCTTC
j_gene: TRBJ1-2; v_gene: TRBV15; abundance: -; d_gene: -; CDR3aa: CATSRDRGARYGYTF; CDR3nt: TGTGCCACCAGCAGAGATAGAGGAGCCCGCTATGGCTACACCTTC
j_gene: TRBJ2-3; v_gene: TRBV10-3; abundance: many; d_gene: TRBD2; CDR3aa: CAISDREGDTQYF; CDR3nt: TGTGCCATCAGTGACAGGGAGGGAGATACGCAGTATTTT